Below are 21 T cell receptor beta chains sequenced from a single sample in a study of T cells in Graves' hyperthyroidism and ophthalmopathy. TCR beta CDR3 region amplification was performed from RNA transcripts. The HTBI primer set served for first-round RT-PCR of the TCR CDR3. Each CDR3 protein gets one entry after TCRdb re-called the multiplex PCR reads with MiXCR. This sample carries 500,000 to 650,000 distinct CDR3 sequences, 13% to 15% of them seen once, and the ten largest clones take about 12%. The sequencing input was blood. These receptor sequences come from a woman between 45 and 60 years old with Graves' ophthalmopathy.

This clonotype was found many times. The CDR3 bases are TGTGCCAGCAGCTTACCGACGGCGGACTACGAGCAGTACTTC. Translated: CASSLPTADYEQYF. This chain links TRBV7-2 with TRBJ2-7; D gene unclear. The germline V gene has CDR1 SGHTA and CDR2 FQGNSA. The CDR3 is 14 amino acids. V lost 2 bases to trimming and J lost 3 bases, with 11 bases between them.

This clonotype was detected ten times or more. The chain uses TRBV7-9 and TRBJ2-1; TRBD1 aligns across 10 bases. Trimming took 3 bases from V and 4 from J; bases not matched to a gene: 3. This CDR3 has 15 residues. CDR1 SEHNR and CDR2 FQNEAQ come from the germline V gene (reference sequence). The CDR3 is CASSLGQGKYNEQFF. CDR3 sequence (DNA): TGTGCCAGCAGCTTGGGACAGGGGAAGTACAATGAGCAGTTCTTC.

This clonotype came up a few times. CDR3 sequence: CASSIQGGKSNQPQHF. The CDR3 nucleotides are TGTGCCAGTAGTATCCAAGGTGGGAAGAGCAATCAGCCCCAGCATTTT. This chain links TRBV19 with TRBJ1-5; D ambiguous. The V and J ends lost 3 bases and 1 base respectively, with 13 bases between them. Germline lookup yields CDR1 LNHDA and CDR2 SQIVND (reference sequence). This CDR3 has 16 residues.

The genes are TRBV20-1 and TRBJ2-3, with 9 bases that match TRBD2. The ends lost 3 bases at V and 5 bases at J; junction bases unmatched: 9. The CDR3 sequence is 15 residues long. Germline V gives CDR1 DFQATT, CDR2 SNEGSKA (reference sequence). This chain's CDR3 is CSARKISGSQDTQYF. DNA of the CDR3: TGCAGTGCTAGGAAAATTAGCGGGAGTCAAGATACGCAGTATTTT.

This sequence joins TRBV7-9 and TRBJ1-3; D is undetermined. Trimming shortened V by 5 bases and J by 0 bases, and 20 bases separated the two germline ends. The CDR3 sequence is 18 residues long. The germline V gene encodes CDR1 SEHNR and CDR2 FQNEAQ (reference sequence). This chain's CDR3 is CASSPRVAARSSGNTIYF. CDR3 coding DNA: TGTGCCAGCAGCCCCCGGGTAGCGGCCAGGAGCTCTGGAAACACCATATATTTT.

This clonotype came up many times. The CDR3 reads CASSRSSGQPYEQYF. The CDR3 DNA sequence: TGTGCCAGCAGTCGCAGCTCGGGACAGCCCTACGAGCAGTACTTC. The chain carries TRBV9 and TRBJ2-7, with 7 positions matching TRBD1. With 5 bases clipped from V and 2 bases from J, the junction kept 10 bases outside the gene matches. The length of the CDR3 is 15 residues. Germline-derived CDR1 and CDR2 are SGDLS and YYNGEE.

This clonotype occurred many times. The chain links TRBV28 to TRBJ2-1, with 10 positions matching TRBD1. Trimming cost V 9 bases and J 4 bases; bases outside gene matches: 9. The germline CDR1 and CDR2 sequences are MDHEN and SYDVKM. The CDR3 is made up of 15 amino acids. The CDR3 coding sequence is TGTGCCAGTCGCTTTGGGACAGGGGTATACAATGAGCAGTTCTTC. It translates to CASRFGTGVYNEQFF.

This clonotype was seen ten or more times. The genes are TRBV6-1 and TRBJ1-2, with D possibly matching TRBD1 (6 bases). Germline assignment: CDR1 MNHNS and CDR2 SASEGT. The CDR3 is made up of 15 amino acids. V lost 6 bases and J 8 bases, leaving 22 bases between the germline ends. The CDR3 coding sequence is TGTGCCAGCAGCCCCCATCGGGGGGCGCAACCCGGCTACACCTTC. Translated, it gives CASSPHRGAQPGYTF.

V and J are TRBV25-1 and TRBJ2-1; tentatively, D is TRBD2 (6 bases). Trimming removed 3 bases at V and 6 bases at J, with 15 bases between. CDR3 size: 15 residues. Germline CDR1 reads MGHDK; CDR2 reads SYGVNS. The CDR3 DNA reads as TGTGCCAGCAGTGACTTCCCGGGACTTGGCAATGAGCAGTTCTTC. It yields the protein CASSDFPGLGNEQFF.

CDR3 in DNA: TGTGCCAGCAGTTATGAAATAAAACTAGCCAAAAACATTCAGTACTTC. Translating gives CASSYEIKLAKNIQYF. The rearrangement links TRBV6-5 to TRBJ2-4, with D hard to call. V lost 3 bases to trimming and J lost 0 bases, with 12 bases between them. The CDR3 spans 16 residues. CDR1 and CDR2 (germline): MNHEY, SVGAGI.

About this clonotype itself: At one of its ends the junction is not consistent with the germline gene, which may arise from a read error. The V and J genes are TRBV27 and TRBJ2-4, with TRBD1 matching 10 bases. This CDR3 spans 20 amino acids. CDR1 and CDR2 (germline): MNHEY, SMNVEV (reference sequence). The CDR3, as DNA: TGTGCCGGCAGTCATACACCAGGGACAGGGGCTTTCATAGCCAAAAACATTCAGTACTTC. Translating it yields CAGSHTPGTGAFIAKNIQYF.

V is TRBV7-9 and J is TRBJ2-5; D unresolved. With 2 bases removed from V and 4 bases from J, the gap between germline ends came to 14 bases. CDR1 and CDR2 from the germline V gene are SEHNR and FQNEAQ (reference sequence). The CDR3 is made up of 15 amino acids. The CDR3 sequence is CASSLRAVVSETQYF. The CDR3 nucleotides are TGTGCCAGCAGCTTAAGGGCAGTAGTATCAGAGACCCAGTACTTC.

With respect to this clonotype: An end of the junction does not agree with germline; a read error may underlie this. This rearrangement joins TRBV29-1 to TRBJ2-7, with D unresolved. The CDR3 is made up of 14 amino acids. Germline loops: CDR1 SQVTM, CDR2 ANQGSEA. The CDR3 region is CSVVAEIHTYERYF. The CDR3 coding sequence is TGCAGCGTTGTGGCAGAAATTCACACCTACGAGCGGTACTTC.

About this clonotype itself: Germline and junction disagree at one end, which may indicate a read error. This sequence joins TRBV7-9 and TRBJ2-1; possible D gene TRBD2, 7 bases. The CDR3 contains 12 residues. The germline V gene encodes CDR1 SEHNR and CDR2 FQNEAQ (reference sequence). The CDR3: CASREGGNERFF. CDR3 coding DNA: TGTGCCAGCAGGGAGGGGGGGAATGAGCGGTTCTTC. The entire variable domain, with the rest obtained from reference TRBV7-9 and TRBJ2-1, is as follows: DTGVSQNPRHKITKRGQNVTFRCDPISEHNRLYWYRQTLGQGPEFLTYFQNEAQLEKSRLLSDRFSAERPKGSFSTLEIQRTEQGDSAMYLCASREGGNERFFGPGTRLTVL.

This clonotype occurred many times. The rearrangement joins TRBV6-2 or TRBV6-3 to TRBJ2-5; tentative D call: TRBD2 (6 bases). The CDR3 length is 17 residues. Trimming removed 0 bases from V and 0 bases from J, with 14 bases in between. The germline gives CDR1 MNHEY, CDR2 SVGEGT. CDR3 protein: CASSYSFAGKYQETQYF. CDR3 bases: TGTGCCAGCAGTTACTCTTTCGCGGGGAAGTACCAAGAGACCCAGTACTTC.

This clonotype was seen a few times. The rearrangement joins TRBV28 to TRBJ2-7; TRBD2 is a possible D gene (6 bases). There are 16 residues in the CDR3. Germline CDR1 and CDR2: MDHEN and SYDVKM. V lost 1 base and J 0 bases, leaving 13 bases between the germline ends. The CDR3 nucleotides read TGTGCCAGCAGTTTATATAAGCGGGTCTCCTCCTACGAGCAGTACTTC. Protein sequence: CASSLYKRVSSYEQYF.

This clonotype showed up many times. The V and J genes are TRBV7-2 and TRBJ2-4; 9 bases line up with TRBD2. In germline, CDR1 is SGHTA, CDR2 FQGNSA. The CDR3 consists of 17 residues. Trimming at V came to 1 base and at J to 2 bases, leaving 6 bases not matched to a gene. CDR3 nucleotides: TGTGCCAGCAGCTTAGTTGGGACTAGCAATCCCAAAAACATTCAGTACTTC. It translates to CASSLVGTSNPKNIQYF.

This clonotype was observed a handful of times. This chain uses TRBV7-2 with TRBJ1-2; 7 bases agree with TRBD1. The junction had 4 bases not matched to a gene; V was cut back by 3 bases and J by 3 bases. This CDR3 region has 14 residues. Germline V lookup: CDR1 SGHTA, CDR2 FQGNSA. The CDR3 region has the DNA TGTGCCAGCAGCTTGTCAGGGGGGTACTATGGCTACACCTTC. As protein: CASSLSGGYYGYTF.

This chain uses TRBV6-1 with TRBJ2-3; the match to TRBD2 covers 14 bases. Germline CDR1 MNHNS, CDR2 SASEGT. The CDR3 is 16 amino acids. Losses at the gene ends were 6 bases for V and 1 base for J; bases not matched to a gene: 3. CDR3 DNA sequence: TGTGCCAGCAGGGGACTAGCGGGAGTCGGCACAGATACGCAGTATTTT. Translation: CASRGLAGVGTDTQYF.

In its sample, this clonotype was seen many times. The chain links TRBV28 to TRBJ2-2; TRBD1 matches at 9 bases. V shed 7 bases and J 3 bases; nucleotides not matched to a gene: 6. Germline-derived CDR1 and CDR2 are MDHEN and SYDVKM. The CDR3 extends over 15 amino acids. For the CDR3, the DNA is TGTGCCAGCACGGGACAGGGACGGGACACCGGGGAGCTGTTTTTT. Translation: CASTGQGRDTGELFF. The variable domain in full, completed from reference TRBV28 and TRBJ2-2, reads DVKVTQSSRYLVKRTGEKVFLECVQDMDHENMFWYRQDPGLGLRLIYFSYDVKMKEKGDIPEGYSVSREKKERFSLILESASTNQTSMYLCASTGQGRDTGELFFGEGSRLTVL.

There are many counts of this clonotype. CDR3 residues: CASSFYKESLDGYTF. Written as DNA, the CDR3 is TGTGCCAGCAGTTTTTACAAGGAATCCCTCGATGGCTACACCTTC. J is TRBJ1-2 and V is TRBV27; D is unresolved. The CDR3 covers 15 residues. V gave up 3 bases and J gave up 6 bases, with 17 bases separating them. The germline V gene encodes CDR1 MNHEY and CDR2 SMNVEV (reference sequence).